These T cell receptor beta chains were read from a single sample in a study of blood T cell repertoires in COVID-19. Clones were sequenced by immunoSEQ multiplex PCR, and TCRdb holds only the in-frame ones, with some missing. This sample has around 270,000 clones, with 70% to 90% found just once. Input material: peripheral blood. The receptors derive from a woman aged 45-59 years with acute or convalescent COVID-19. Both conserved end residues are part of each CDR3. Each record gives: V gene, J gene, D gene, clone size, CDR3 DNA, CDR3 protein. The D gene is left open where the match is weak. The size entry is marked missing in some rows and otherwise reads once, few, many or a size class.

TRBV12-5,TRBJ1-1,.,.,TGTGCTAGTATATCCCAAGGGGGCACTGAAGCTTTCTTT,CASISQGGTEAFF
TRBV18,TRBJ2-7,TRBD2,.,TGTGCCAGCTCCCGGGAGGGGCTGGGGGAGCAGTACTTC,CASSREGLGEQYF
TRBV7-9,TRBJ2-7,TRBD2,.,TGTGCCAGCGCCCGACTAGCGGGGTCCTCCTACGAGCAGTACTTC,CASARLAGSSYEQYF
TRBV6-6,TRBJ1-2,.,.,TGTGCCAGCAGTCACCGGGACATAGGCTATGGCTACACCTTC,CASSHRDIGYGYTF
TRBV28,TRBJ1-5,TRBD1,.,TGTGCCAGCAAAGGCCACAGGGGATGGGGGCAGCCCCAGCATTTT,CASKGHRGWGQPQHF
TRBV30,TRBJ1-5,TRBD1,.,TGTGCCTGGAGCCATCAGGGACAGGGGCTCTATCAGCCCCAGCATTTT,CAWSHQGQGLYQPQHF
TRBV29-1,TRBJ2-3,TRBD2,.,TGCAGCGTTGCCCGATTAGCGGGACTCACAGATACGCAGTATTTT,CSVARLAGLTDTQYF
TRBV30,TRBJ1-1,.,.,TGTGCCTGGAGACAGGTTACCATGAACACTGAAGCTTTCTTT,CAWRQVTMNTEAFF
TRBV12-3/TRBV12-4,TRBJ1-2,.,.,TGTGCCAGCAGCAAACAGGGTTATGGCTACACCTTC,CASSKQGYGYTF
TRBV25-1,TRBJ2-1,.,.,TGTGCCAGCAGTCCGCCTATATTTCGCTCCTACAATGAGCAGTTCTTC,CASSPPIFRSYNEQFF
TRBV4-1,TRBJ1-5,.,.,TGCGCCAGCAGCCAAGATTCGGGGTACCAGCCCCAGCATTTT,CASSQDSGYQPQHF
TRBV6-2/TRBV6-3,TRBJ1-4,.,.,TGTGCCACCAACCCTCTGCGTGCAACTAATGAAAAACTGTTTTTT,CATNPLRATNEKLFF
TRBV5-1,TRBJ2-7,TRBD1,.,TGCGCCAGCAGCTTGAGACAGGGAGTCGTCTTTAGGTCCTACGAGCAGTACTTC,CASSLRQGVVFRSYEQYF
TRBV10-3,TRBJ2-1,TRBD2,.,TGTGCCGCCTCCCCTAGCGGTATCTCCTACAATGAGCAGTTCTTC,CAASPSGISYNEQFF
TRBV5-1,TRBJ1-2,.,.,TGCGCCAGCAGCTTGGGGACATCTTATGACTATGGCTACACCTTC,CASSLGTSYDYGYTF
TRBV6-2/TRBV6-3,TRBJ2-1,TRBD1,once,TGTGCCAGCAGCCCCGTCCCGGGACAGGGAGGGAGGCTTAACAATGAGCAGTTCTTC,CASSPVPGQGGRLNNEQFF
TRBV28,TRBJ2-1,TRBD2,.,TGTGCCAGCAGCATAGCGGGTCCCGGGGTGCAGTTCTTC,CASSIAGPGVQFF
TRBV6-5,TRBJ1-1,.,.,TGTGCCAGCAGCTCGACAGTGAACACTGAAGCTTTCTTT,CASSSTVNTEAFF
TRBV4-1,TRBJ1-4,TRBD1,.,TGCGCCAGCAGCCGCGGGACAGGGATTCAGGAAAAACTGTTTTTT,CASSRGTGIQEKLFF
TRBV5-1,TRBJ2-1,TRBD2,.,TGCGCCAGCAGCTTGTCTAGCGGGAGGGCCTCCTACAATGAGCAGTTCTTC,CASSLSSGRASYNEQFF
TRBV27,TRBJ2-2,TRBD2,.,TGTGCCAGCAGTAACTTGGGACTAGCGGGGCCCACCGGGGAGCTGTTTTTT,CASSNLGLAGPTGELFF
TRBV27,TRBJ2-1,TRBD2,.,TGTGCCAGCAGGAGGACTAGCGGGAGGAATGAGCAGTTCTTC,CASRRTSGRNEQFF
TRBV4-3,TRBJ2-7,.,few,TGCGCCAGCAGCCAAGGGCGGAGGGGTCAGCACGAGCAGTACTTC,CASSQGRRGQHEQYF
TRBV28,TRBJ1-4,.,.,TGTGCCAGCAGTCTCCCGTTGAATGAAAAACTGTTTTTT,CASSLPLNEKLFF
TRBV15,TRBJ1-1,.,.,TGTGCCACCAGCAGAGACCTGAGGGGGTTCACCTCGAACACTGAAGCTTTCTTT,CATSRDLRGFTSNTEAFF
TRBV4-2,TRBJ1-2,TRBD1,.,TGTGCCAGCAGCCCCCAGGGGGCGCGAGGCTACACCTTC,CASSPQGARGYTF
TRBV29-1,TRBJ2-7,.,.,TGCAGCGTCTTAAATCGGGACAAACTTTACGAGCAGTACTTC,CSVLNRDKLYEQYF
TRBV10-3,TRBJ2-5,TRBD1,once,TGTGCCATCAGTGAGCCAAACAGGGGGCTAGAGACCCAGTACTTC,CAISEPNRGLETQYF
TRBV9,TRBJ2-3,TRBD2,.,TGTGCCAGCAGCGAAGACCTAGCGGGAGCAGATACGCAGTATTTT,CASSEDLAGADTQYF
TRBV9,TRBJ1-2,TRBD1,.,TGTGCCAGCAGCGTCTCCCCGGACAGGGAGAACTATGGCTACACCTTC,CASSVSPDRENYGYTF
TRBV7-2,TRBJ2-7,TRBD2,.,TGTGCCAGCAGCTTAGTCGCGGGAGGAGGAAACGAGCAGTACTTC,CASSLVAGGGNEQYF
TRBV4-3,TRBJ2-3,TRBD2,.,TGCGCCAGCAGCCAAAGGGGACTAGCGGAAGGAGGGACAGATACGCAGTATTTT,CASSQRGLAEGGTDTQYF
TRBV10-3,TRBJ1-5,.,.,TGTGCCATCAGTGAGTCGGCGGTGTCGAGCAATCAGCCCCAGCATTTT,CAISESAVSSNQPQHF
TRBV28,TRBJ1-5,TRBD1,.,TGTGCCAGCAGGTACGATACAGGGGGGACTGCTCAGCCCCAGCATTTT,CASRYDTGGTAQPQHF
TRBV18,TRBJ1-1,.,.,TGTGCCAGCTCACCCACACAGGGAAGGGGTGGCACTGAAGCTTTCTTT,CASSPTQGRGGTEAFF
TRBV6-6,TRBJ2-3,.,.,TGTGCCAGCAGTTACTCCCGGGATCGGGCAGATACGCAGTATTTT,CASSYSRDRADTQYF
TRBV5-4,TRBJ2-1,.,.,TGTGCCAGCAGCTTGACGGGAGTATCCTACAATGAGCAGTTCTTC,CASSLTGVSYNEQFF
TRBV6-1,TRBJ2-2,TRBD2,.,TGTGCCAGCAGTGACGGGACTAGCGGGAGGGCCGGGGCCGGGGAGCTGTTTTTT,CASSDGTSGRAGAGELFF
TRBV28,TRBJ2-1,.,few,TGTGCCAGCGCCTCGGGGGGCGGTGGGGTCAATGAGCAGTTCTTC,CASASGGGGVNEQFF
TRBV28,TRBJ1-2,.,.,TGTGCCAGCAGTTTCGCAGGCAACAATGGCTACACCTTC,CASSFAGNNGYTF
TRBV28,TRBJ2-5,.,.,TGTGCCAGCAGCCCCGTTCGGCAAGAGACCCAGTACTTC,CASSPVRQETQYF
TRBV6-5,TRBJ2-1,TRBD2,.,TGTGCCAGCAGTAGGACTAGCGGGAGTTCCAATGAGCAGTTCTTC,CASSRTSGSSNEQFF
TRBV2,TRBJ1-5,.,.,TGTGCCAGCAGTGAAGTTGGGGGCTTCGGGCATTTT,CASSEVGGFGHF
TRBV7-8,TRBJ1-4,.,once,TGTGCCAGCAGCTTAGCTTCAGGGACACCAGATGAAAAACTGTTTTTT,CASSLASGTPDEKLFF
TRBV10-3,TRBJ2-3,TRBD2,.,TGTGCCAGCGGGAGCACGAATACGCAGTATTTT,CASGSTNTQYF
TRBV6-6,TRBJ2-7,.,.,TGTGCCAGCAGTTACGCACGGAGGGCTAGTGACGAGCAGTACTTC,CASSYARRASDEQYF
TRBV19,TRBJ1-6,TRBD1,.,TGTGCCAGTAGTACCGGACAGGGTTGGGATTCACCCCTCCACTTT,CASSTGQGWDSPLHF
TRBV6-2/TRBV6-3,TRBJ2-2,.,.,TGTGCCAGCAGCCTCGGTTGGTTTCAGGGTTTCGGGGAGCTGTTTTTT,CASSLGWFQGFGELFF
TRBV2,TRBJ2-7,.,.,TGTGCCAGCAGTGGAGGGGGACCCTTGAGAGAGCAGTACTTC,CASSGGGPLREQYF
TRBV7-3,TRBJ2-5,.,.,TGTGCCAGCAGCTTAACCGTCCAAGAGACCCAGTACTTC,CASSLTVQETQYF
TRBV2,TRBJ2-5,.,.,TGTGCCAGCAGTGGGACAGAAGAGACCCAGTACTTC,CASSGTEETQYF
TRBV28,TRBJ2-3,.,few,TGTGCCAGCAGTTTCTCGTCTGCGCGGCGGCCTTCGGAAGATACGCAGTATTTT,CASSFSSARRPSEDTQYF
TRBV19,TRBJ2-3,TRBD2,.,TGTGCCAGTAGTCTACGACTAGCGGATACGCAGTATTTT,CASSLRLADTQYF
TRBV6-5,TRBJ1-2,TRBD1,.,TGTGCCAGCAGTCTGGGACAGAACTATGGCTACACCTTC,CASSLGQNYGYTF
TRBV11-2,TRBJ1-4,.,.,TGTGCCAGCACCCTGAGAGGGGGTTTGAGCACTAATGAAAAACTGTTTTTT,CASTLRGGLSTNEKLFF